This T cell receptor (beta chain) is drawn from a study of long-term antiretroviral therapy in people with HIV (dated by TCRdb to between 2021 and 2023). Study-level background: Collection of the earliest samples took place about a decade ahead of the 2015 WHO recommendation for immediate ART, at a time when ART was typically delayed until CD4 counts fell. Of the 30 participants with HIV, some 12 were female. The cohort contributed under 200 cryopreserved PBMC samples from 30 adults with confirmed HIV infection, collected serially over a mean of approximately 6 years (range 1-12). Test extractions of a monoclonal T-cell line alongside a few dozen polyclonal samples showed no cross-contamination during QIAcube processing. This retrospective serial study examined whether starting ART and sustained HIV suppression were associated with changes in the composition and diversity of the TRB repertoire in peripheral blood.

CDR1 is given as SGHAT and CDR2 as FQDESV, both from the germline V gene (reference sequence). At the junction V is shortened by 3 bases and J by 0 bases, with 8 bases in between. The CDR3 covers 14 residues, taking in both the cysteine and the phenylalanine. The read is trimmed to its CDR3 DNA, 42 bases read in frame from base 1. Points on this clone: No antigen is known for it. No quality values exist for individual bases; no much larger clone is one base distant.

Participants were included only if at least one PBMC sample before ART initiation and at least two post-ART samples were available. Every participant with HIV received treatment in the United States of America. Cryopreserved samples of about 1-10 million PBMC were thawed and washed before DNA extraction. At the time of the earliest PBMC sample, participants with HIV were aged between roughly 23 and 60 years. Each participant contributed PBMC samples from 1-4 timepoints before ART initiation and 2-8 timepoints after ART initiation, with a median of 7 samples. Serial HIV viral load, CD4+ T-cell count, ART history and demographic data were obtained for every participant. Genomic DNA was extracted from unsorted PBMC with a Qiagen kit on a QIAcube, with processing performed in batches of 12 samples. Sequencing of the TRB variable region was done with the immunoSEQ hsTCRB v3.0 assay at survey level resolution. The target sequencing depth for TRB was 40,000-50,000 T-cell genomes per sample. TRB libraries were pooled and sequenced on an Illumina MiSeq using a v3 150-cycle kit. Concerning the study's data processing: Analysis of repertoires was carried out in R inside a reproducible Nextflow workflow spanning QC, data transformation and analysis. LymphoSeq2, an R package for exploring AIRR-Seq data, was used to implement custom analyses. A handful of samples that produced fewer than 5000 total TRB sequences were removed, so 190 or so HIV repertoires were analyzed. Among the 180 to 200 retained HIV repertoires, 59 were collected before ART initiation and approximately 130 after ART initiation. Repertoires were downsampled to 5000 TRB nucleotide sequences, and summary statistics were averaged over 100 downsampling iterations. Only TRB sequences with CDR3 regions of at least seven amino acids were retained for analysis. Two measures captured diversity: a Shannon entropy-derived clonality score and the Gini coefficient. In repertoire networks, the top 5000 CDR3 amino acid sequences were linked whenever an edit distance of one separated two sequences. GLIPH2 predicted antigen specificity groups and MHC restriction for TRB CDR3 amino acid sequences. To flag known CMV, EBV, HIV or tissue antigen associations, CDR3 amino acid sequences were matched against VDJdb and McPAS-TCR. Pre-ART, post-ART and control groups were compared with Wilcoxon signed-rank tests and Holm-Bonferroni correction. TCRdb took over this immuneACCESS table, retaining in-frame rearrangements with V and J assigned. Such tables are incomplete; in checked studies, under half of the missing clones stem from an unresolved V gene, and the remainder is unexplained. The V and J calls and the clone size are those of that table, but D and trimming were determined from the DNA. The sample data list 17,000 or so clones, and roughly four fifths of these were observed just once. The leading ten clones occupy more than 7.5% of the sample.

Overall study outcomes, separate from this receptor: A significant increase in TRB diversity was found to be associated with ART initiation, although TRB diversity was observed to remain significantly below that of transplant donor controls even after long-term ART. HIV repertoires had narrower CDR3 length ranges than controls, and the network structure suggested an antigen-experienced repertoire that shifted only slightly toward naive after ART. No data were available on ART adherence, viral resistance or therapy changes, limiting inferences about post-ART repertoire changes. Since PBMC availability was limited, sequencing covered only the TCR beta chain, with no alpha chain pairing. Because pre-ART samples had limited cell numbers, profiling was done on unsorted PBMC rather than on sorted CD4+ and CD8+ T cells. Expanded TRB clones identified before ART initiation dominated the repertoire across all time points, though the dominance fluctuated and decreased in many PLHIV after ART. The samples span the years 2004 to 2017, and the ART regimens used may be less effective than current regimens.

The sequence joins TRBV11-1 to TRBJ1-1; no D gene call is confident. The clonotype originates from a man aged 18 to 29 with HIV. Sequencing was performed on unsorted PBMCs, taken 0.3 years after starting antiretroviral therapy. The base sequence is TGTGCCAGCAGCTTTAACAGTATGAACACTGAAGCTTTCTTT. This yields the protein CASSFNSMNTEAFF.